The clone carrying this T cell receptor (beta chain) has just a few counts. Antigen: not known. Germline lookup yields CDR1 KGHSH and CDR2 LQKENI. V was cut by 0 bases and J by 6 bases, with 9 bases left in between. The CDR3 spans 14 residues. These data are taken from a study of beta chain features in type 1 diabetes. In the study overall: Cells sorted and examined across all samples totaled approximately 100,000,000.

General study results and limits: Patients with Type 1 diabetes showed moderately but significantly shorter TCRB CDR3s in all four CD4+ subsets. Possible PCR preference for shorter templates applied equally to patients and controls.

The authors sorted CD4+ naive, central memory, regulatory and stem cell-like memory cells via CD45RO/CCR7/CD25/CD127/CD95/CD27. As every portion of the isolated RNA was reverse transcribed, the sequencing read expressed TCRB transcripts. About 3.6 million reads were obtained on average from naive, central memory and regulatory T cell samples. Assay used: immunoSEQ multiplex PCR; TCRdb lists only in-frame clones, some missing. Of around 160,000 clones listed, roughly 60% are singletons. This receptor was obtained from a man in his thirties or forties with type 1 diabetes. The chain uses TRBV18 and TRBJ2-1; D may be TRBD2 (5 bases). The sample was naive CD4+ T cells from blood. The CDR3, as DNA: TGTGCCAGCTCACCACCGGGAACTAGCAATGAGCAGTTCTTC. This translates into CASSPPGTSNEQFF.